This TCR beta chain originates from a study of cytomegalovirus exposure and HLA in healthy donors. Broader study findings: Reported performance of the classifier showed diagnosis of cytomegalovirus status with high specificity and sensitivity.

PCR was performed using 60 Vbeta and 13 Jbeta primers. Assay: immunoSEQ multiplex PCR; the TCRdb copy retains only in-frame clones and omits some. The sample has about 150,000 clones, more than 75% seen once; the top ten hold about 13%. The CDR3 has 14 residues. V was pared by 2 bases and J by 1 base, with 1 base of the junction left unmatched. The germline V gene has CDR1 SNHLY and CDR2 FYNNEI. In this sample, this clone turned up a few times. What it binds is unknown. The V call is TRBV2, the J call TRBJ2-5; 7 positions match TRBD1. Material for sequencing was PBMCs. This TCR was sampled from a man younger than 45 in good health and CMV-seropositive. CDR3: CASSERQGQETQYF. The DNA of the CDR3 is TGTGCCAGCAGTGAACGACAGGGCCAAGAGACCCAGTACTTC.